The clone carrying this T cell receptor (beta chain) was seen only once. What it binds is unknown. Disease duration under 2 months; hyperthyroidism patients were aged 18 to 65. Amplified regions were TCR beta CDR3 sequences from RNA transcripts. First-round RT-PCR targeting the TCR CDR3 was performed with the HTBI primer set. TCRdb processed the multiplex PCR reads anew with MiXCR; each CDR3 protein has one entry. The sample shows under 300,000 distinct CDR3 sequences, more than 10% of them seen only once. The record originates from a study of T cells in Graves' hyperthyroidism and ophthalmopathy. The study's findings and limits: Most expanded thyroid clonotypes above 0.001 recurred in blood.

Sequenced input: blood. This receptor was identified in a woman between 25 and 40 years old with Graves' hyperthyroidism that later progressed to Graves' ophthalmopathy.

CDR3: CASSPGAGVGNEQFF. The CDR3, as DNA: TGTGCCAGCAGCCCCGGCGCGGGAGTTGGGAATGAGCAGTTCTTC. The chain uses TRBV7-6 and TRBJ2-1; 7 nucleotides agree with TRBD2. This CDR3 is 15 amino acids long. Germline trimming cut 5 bases from V and 7 bases from J; bases unmatched to any gene: 11. Germline V gene data show CDR1 as SGHVS and CDR2 as FNYEAQ.